The sequence of this T cell receptor (beta chain) was determined in a study of blood T cells in healthy people across ages. Primed by a sample-barcoded 5' primer and a J-beta primer mix, a second PCR proceeded for about 6 to 11 cycles. MiXCR, applied by TCRdb to the 5' RACE reads, yields one record per CDR3 protein. The sample lists hundreds of thousands of distinct CDR3 sequences, 45% to 65% seen once, with about two fifths in the top ten. This CDR3 has 14 residues. V gave up 6 bases and J gave up 0 bases; unmatched junction bases: 5. A note on this clonotype: A much larger clone lies one base from this, so it may be a read error.

The sequenced sample was blood. V usage is TRBV12-3 or TRBV12-4 and J usage is TRBJ2-7; 7 nucleotides agree with TRBD1. This sequence originates from a man aged 60 to 75 in good health. The CDR3 DNA reads as TGTGCCAGCAGGGACAGGCCTAACTCCTACGAGCAGTACTTC. This gives the protein CASRDRPNSYEQYF.